This TCR beta chain was sequenced in a study of blood T cell repertoires in COVID-19. Study background: The analysed material was cDNA or gDNA that came from T cells, B-cell-depleted T cells, or PBMCs.

This clone showed up just once. Assay: immunoSEQ multiplex PCR; the TCRdb copy retains only in-frame clones and omits some. The table has about 99,000 clones, about 90% seen once. CDR3 length: 14 amino acids. Germline V CDR1 and CDR2: SGHDT, YYEEEE. Trimming took off 1 base at V and 2 bases at J, with 10 bases between the two ends. The source of this sequence is a man in his fifties or sixties in a cohort sampled during active COVID-19. The chain recombines TRBV5-6 with TRBJ2-7; D gene ambiguous. The sequenced material came from peripheral blood. The CDR3 DNA reads TGTGCCAGCAGCTTGCTGGGCAGAACCTACGAGCAGTACTTC. Encoded protein: CASSLLGRTYEQYF.